This is a list of T cell receptor beta chains from one sample in a study of OX40 agonist ivuxolimab in advanced cancers. The repertoire was sequenced with immunoSEQ multiplex PCR; TCRdb's copy has only in-frame clones and lacks some. Among some 45,000 clones, roughly nine tenths were seen once, and the ten largest hold about a sixth. The source was CD4+ or CD8+ T cells sorted from blood, collected in a trial of the OX40 agonist ivuxolimab. All receptors come from an adult with an advanced solid tumor such as melanoma, head and neck, liver or kidney cancer. Both conserved end residues are part of each CDR3. A D gene is named only where the DNA matches it firmly. The listing skips clone size in some rows; elsewhere it reads once, few, many or a size class.

TRBV11-2	TRBJ1-1	NA	NA	CASSLGATEAFF	TGTGCCAGCAGCTTAGGGGCCACTGAAGCTTTCTTT
TRBV19	TRBJ1-5	NA	few	CASSIKDSPNQPQHF	TGTGCCAGTAGTATTAAGGACAGCCCCAATCAGCCCCAGCATTTT
TRBV11-2	TRBJ1-3	NA	NA	CASSLVRGPGNTIYF	TGTGCCAGCAGCTTAGTACGGGGACCTGGAAACACCATATATTTT
TRBV6-1	TRBJ1-5	NA	NA	CASSEIHSNQPQHF	TGTGCCAGCAGTGAAATTCATAGCAATCAGCCCCAGCATTTT
TRBV9	TRBJ1-1	NA	NA	CASRGELDTLPIF	TGTGCCAGCAGAGGAGAGTTGGACACCCTTCCCATTTTT
TRBV6-5	TRBJ1-2	NA	NA	CASSYGYGYTF	TGTGCCAGCAGTTACGGCTATGGCTACACCTTC
TRBV6-5	TRBJ1-1	NA	NA	CASSYSGRHLNTEAFF	TGTGCCAGCAGTTACTCTGGGCGTCACCTTAACACTGAAGCTTTCTTT
TRBV11-2	TRBJ2-1	TRBD1	NA	CASSLDRGRLKQFF	TGTGCCAGCAGCTTAGATAGGGGGCGGCTAAAGCAGTTCTTC
TRBV4-1	TRBJ2-7	NA	NA	CASSQVDGFGESSSYEQYF	TGCGCCAGCAGCCAAGTGGACGGATTTGGGGAGTCGAGCTCCTACGAGCAGTACTTC
TRBV9	TRBJ2-2	NA	NA	CASTPTRAGGGSGELFF	TGTGCCAGCACCCCGACGAGGGCAGGGGGAGGGTCCGGGGAGCTGTTTTTT
TRBV5-6	TRBJ2-5	TRBD2	NA	CASSPPSGPGGETQYF	TGTGCCAGCAGCCCCCCTTCGGGGCCGGGAGGGGAGACCCAGTACTTC
TRBV2	TRBJ2-7	TRBD2	NA	CASSATSGGPRYEQYF	TGTGCCAGCAGCGCGACTAGCGGGGGGCCCCGGTACGAGCAGTACTTC
TRBV25-1	TRBJ2-5	NA	NA	CASSEGSYQETQYF	TGTGCCAGCAGTGAGGGCAGTTACCAAGAGACCCAGTACTTC
TRBV14	TRBJ2-5	NA	once	CATIRPGETQYF	TGTGCCACCATAAGGCCGGGGGAGACCCAGTACTTC
TRBV4-1	TRBJ2-5	TRBD1	NA	CASSFDREETQYF	TGCGCCAGCAGCTTCGACAGGGAAGAGACCCAGTACTTC
TRBV19	TRBJ2-1	TRBD2	NA	CASSTSGTSVYNEQFF	TGTGCCAGTAGTACCTCCGGGACTAGCGTCTACAATGAGCAGTTCTTC
TRBV5-6	TRBJ1-5	NA	NA	CASSGWGVQPQHF	TGTGCCAGCAGCGGCTGGGGGGTCCAGCCCCAGCATTTT
TRBV7-3	TRBJ2-7	NA	NA	CASSPRGSSYEQYF	TGTGCCAGCAGCCCACGGGGCAGCTCCTACGAGCAGTACTTC
TRBV21-1	TRBJ2-7	NA	NA	CASVRGPEVYEQYF	TGTGCCAGCGTCAGGGGGCCGGAAGTCTACGAGCAGTACTTC
TRBV9	TRBJ1-3	NA	NA	CASSVEVGTSGNTIYF	TGTGCCAGCAGCGTAGAAGTAGGGACGTCTGGAAACACCATATATTTT
TRBV7-8	TRBJ2-7	NA	NA	CASSLTGGNYEQYF	TGTGCCAGCAGCCTGACTGGAGGGAACTACGAGCAGTACTTC
TRBV11-2	TRBJ1-2	NA	NA	CASSLRPGSTF	TGTGCCAGCAGCTTAAGGCCAGGGAGTACCTTC
TRBV27	TRBJ1-2	NA	NA	CASSLSVTPGGAYGYTF	TGTGCCAGCAGTCTCTCCGTCACCCCGGGGGGGGCCTATGGCTACACCTTC
TRBV7-9	TRBJ2-1	TRBD2	NA	CASRHLSSGRNEQFF	TGTGCCAGCAGGCACCTTAGTAGCGGGAGAAATGAGCAGTTCTTC
TRBV11-3	TRBJ2-5	NA	NA	CASSLGGGLQETQYF	TGTGCCAGCAGCTTAGGGGGCGGTCTCCAAGAGACCCAGTACTTC
TRBV25-1	TRBJ2-3	TRBD2	NA	CASSHRGGTDTQYF	TGTGCCAGCAGTCATCGGGGGGGCACAGATACGCAGTATTTT
TRBV15	TRBJ2-1	NA	NA	CATSRRRGVNEQFF	TGTGCCACCAGCAGAAGGAGGGGGGTAAATGAGCAGTTCTTC